The rows below give T cell receptor beta chains drawn from one sample of a study of Graves' ophthalmopathy and Graves' hyperthyroidism. A single record per CDR3 protein comes from TCRdb applying MiXCR to the multiplex PCR reads. The sample contains around 590,000 distinct CDR3 sequences, approximately 35% of which appear only once. Sequencing used peripheral blood or thyroid tissue (not recorded which). These receptors all stem from an adult man with Graves' hyperthyroidism. The CDR3 runs from the conserved cysteine through the conserved F or W. The order of the fields is CDR3 protein, CDR3 DNA, V gene, clone size, D gene, J gene. D genes are given only for firm matches. Clone sizes are given selectively: once, few, many, or a class where the clone is expanded.

CDR3 protein: CASSPSGMGDEQYF
CDR3 DNA: TGTGCCAGCAGCCCTAGCGGGATGGGCGATGAGCAGTACTTC
V gene: TRBV7-9
clone size: -
D gene: TRBD2
J gene: TRBJ2-7

CDR3 protein: CASSRGGRSNQPQHF
CDR3 DNA: TGTGCCAGTAGTAGGGGAGGGAGGTCCAATCAGCCCCAGCATTTT
V gene: TRBV19
clone size: many
D gene: -
J gene: TRBJ1-5

CDR3 protein: CASTRTNRVGGTEAFF
CDR3 DNA: TGTGCCAGCACCCGAACGAACAGGGTCGGCGGCACTGAAGCTTTCTTT
V gene: TRBV6-5
clone size: few
D gene: -
J gene: TRBJ1-1

CDR3 protein: CASSWTGANVLTF
CDR3 DNA: TGTGCCAGCAGCTGGACGGGAGCCAACGTCCTGACTTTC
V gene: TRBV7-9
clone size: -
D gene: -
J gene: TRBJ2-6

CDR3 protein: CAWSGAHNEQFF
CDR3 DNA: TGTGCCTGGAGTGGGGCTCACAATGAGCAGTTCTTC
V gene: TRBV7-9
clone size: -
D gene: -
J gene: TRBJ2-1

CDR3 protein: CASSEVTANQPQHF
CDR3 DNA: TGTGCCAGCAGTGAAGTTACAGCCAATCAGCCCCAGCATTTT
V gene: TRBV6-6
clone size: many
D gene: -
J gene: TRBJ1-5

CDR3 protein: CATSTGQGANYGYTF
CDR3 DNA: TGTGCCACCTCGACCGGACAGGGGGCTAACTATGGCTACACCTTC
V gene: TRBV19
clone size: many
D gene: TRBD1
J gene: TRBJ1-2

CDR3 protein: CASSQDWADTEAFF
CDR3 DNA: TGTGCCAGCAGCCAAGATTGGGCAGACACTGAAGCTTTCTTT
V gene: TRBV4-2
clone size: many
D gene: -
J gene: TRBJ1-1

CDR3 protein: CASSYPGRASEQYF
CDR3 DNA: TGTGCCAGCAGCTATCCCGGGAGGGCGTCAGAGCAGTACTTC
V gene: TRBV7-6
clone size: many
D gene: TRBD2
J gene: TRBJ2-7

CDR3 protein: CASSRGPQGHQETQYF
CDR3 DNA: TGTGCCAGCAGCCGAGGGCCGCAGGGCCACCAAGAGACCCAGTACTTC
V gene: TRBV12-3/TRBV12-4
clone size: many
D gene: -
J gene: TRBJ2-5

CDR3 protein: CASSQPWLGQGYTEAFF
CDR3 DNA: TGTGCCAGCAGTCAACCCTGGTTAGGACAGGGGTACACTGAAGCTTTCTTT
V gene: TRBV7-9
clone size: few
D gene: TRBD1
J gene: TRBJ1-1

CDR3 protein: CASSYPGTGILTEAFF
CDR3 DNA: TGTGCCAGCAGCTACCCCGGGACAGGGATTTTGACTGAAGCTTTCTTT
V gene: TRBV7-3
clone size: -
D gene: TRBD1
J gene: TRBJ1-1

CDR3 protein: CASSENRGGTEAFF
CDR3 DNA: TGCGCCAGCAGTGAGAACAGGGGGGGGACTGAAGCTTTCTTT
V gene: TRBV10-2
clone size: once
D gene: TRBD1
J gene: TRBJ1-1

CDR3 protein: CASSRRDGYSEASF
CDR3 DNA: TGTGCCAGCAGTCGAAGGGACGGGTACTCTGAAGCTTCCTTT
V gene: TRBV6-5
clone size: -
D gene: -
J gene: TRBJ1-1

CDR3 protein: CASSSKREARTDTQFF
CDR3 DNA: TGCGCCAGCAGCTCAAAGCGGGAGGCACGCACAGATACGCAGTTCTTC
V gene: TRBV5-8
clone size: -
D gene: TRBD2
J gene: TRBJ2-1

CDR3 protein: CASSCNRGRDQPQHF
CDR3 DNA: TGTGCCAGCTCATGCAACAGGGGGCGGGATCAGCCCCAGCATTTT
V gene: TRBV18
clone size: once
D gene: TRBD1
J gene: TRBJ1-5

CDR3 protein: CAIRALGRGASELIYEQYF
CDR3 DNA: TGTGCCATCAGGGCCTTGGGGCGTGGGGCCTCAGAACTTATCTACGAGCAGTACTTC
V gene: TRBV10-3
clone size: -
D gene: -
J gene: TRBJ2-7

CDR3 protein: CASSPRWGGLHEQYF
CDR3 DNA: TGCGCCAGCAGCCCAAGGTGGGGGGGGCTTCACGAGCAGTACTTC
V gene: TRBV4-1
clone size: many
D gene: -
J gene: TRBJ2-7

CDR3 protein: CSARGAGGRENTEAFF
CDR3 DNA: TGCAGTGCTAGGGGGGCTGGGGGGCGGGAGAACACTGAAGCTTTCTTT
V gene: TRBV20-1
clone size: -
D gene: -
J gene: TRBJ1-1

CDR3 protein: CASSPGTGGVGNQPQHF
CDR3 DNA: TGTGCCAGCAGCCCCGGGACAGGGGGCGTGGGCAATCAGCCCCAGCATTTT
V gene: TRBV2
clone size: many
D gene: TRBD1
J gene: TRBJ1-5

CDR3 protein: CASSQVQGAGTGELFF
CDR3 DNA: TGTGCCAGCAGCCAAGTACAGGGGGCGGGCACCGGGGAGCTGTTTTTT
V gene: TRBV7-3
clone size: -
D gene: TRBD1
J gene: TRBJ2-2

CDR3 protein: CASSAGAKNYGYTF
CDR3 DNA: TGCGCCAGCAGCGCTGGGGCGAAAAACTATGGCTACACCTTC
V gene: TRBV5-1
clone size: -
D gene: -
J gene: TRBJ1-2

CDR3 protein: CASSYWQGAIGERFF
CDR3 DNA: TGTGCCAGCAGTTACTGGCAGGGGGCGATCGGGGAGCGGTTTTTT
V gene: TRBV6-5
clone size: -
D gene: TRBD1
J gene: TRBJ2-2

CDR3 protein: CASSSGTGFSRELFF
CDR3 DNA: TGTGCCAGCAGTTCCGGGACAGGGTTTAGCCGGGAGCTGTTTTTT
V gene: TRBV12-3/TRBV12-4
clone size: -
D gene: TRBD1
J gene: TRBJ2-2

CDR3 protein: CASRAEWAALGLNTEAFF
CDR3 DNA: TGTGCCAGCAGAGCGGAATGGGCCGCTTTGGGGTTGAACACTGAAGCTTTCTTT
V gene: TRBV6-5
clone size: -
D gene: -
J gene: TRBJ1-1

CDR3 protein: CSVEVGQGYNEQYF
CDR3 DNA: TGCAGCGTTGAAGTCGGTCAGGGCTACAATGAGCAGTACTTC
V gene: TRBV29-1
clone size: -
D gene: -
J gene: TRBJ2-5

CDR3 protein: CASSPRDRVQETQYF
CDR3 DNA: TGTGCCAGCAGTCCCCGGGACAGAGTCCAAGAGACCCAGTACTTC
V gene: TRBV6-1
clone size: many
D gene: TRBD1
J gene: TRBJ2-5

CDR3 protein: CASSPGTGAYEHF
CDR3 DNA: TGTGCCAGCAGCCCCGGGACAGGGGCCTACGAGCATTTT
V gene: TRBV9
clone size: -
D gene: TRBD1
J gene: TRBJ1-5

CDR3 protein: CSALPNLDSDYGYTF
CDR3 DNA: TGCAGTGCCCTCCCGAACTTAGACAGCGACTATGGCTACACCTTC
V gene: TRBV20-1
clone size: -
D gene: -
J gene: TRBJ1-2

CDR3 protein: CASAQGYTEAFF
CDR3 DNA: TGTGCCAGTGCACAGGGGTACACTGAAGCTTTCTTT
V gene: TRBV15
clone size: many
D gene: TRBD1
J gene: TRBJ1-1

CDR3 protein: CASSRGLAVKETQYF
CDR3 DNA: TGCGCCAGCAGCCGCGGACTAGCGGTAAAAGAGACCCAGTACTTC
V gene: TRBV5-1
clone size: -
D gene: TRBD2
J gene: TRBJ2-5

CDR3 protein: CSARRTGGNSYNSPLHF
CDR3 DNA: TGCAGTGCCCGAAGGACAGGGGGCAACTCCTATAATTCACCCCTCCACTTT
V gene: TRBV20-1
clone size: many
D gene: TRBD1
J gene: TRBJ1-6

CDR3 protein: CASSIGRTSGMETQYF
CDR3 DNA: TGTGCCAGTAGTATAGGACGGACTAGCGGGATGGAGACCCAGTACTTC
V gene: TRBV19
clone size: -
D gene: TRBD2
J gene: TRBJ2-5

CDR3 protein: CSARGPGQHSNQPQHF
CDR3 DNA: TGCAGTGCTAGAGGCCCCGGACAGCATAGCAATCAGCCCCAGCATTTT
V gene: TRBV20-1
clone size: -
D gene: -
J gene: TRBJ1-5

CDR3 protein: CASSLRDQDGGNTIYF
CDR3 DNA: TGCGCCAGCAGCTTGCGCGATCAGGACGGAGGAAACACCATATATTTT
V gene: TRBV5-1
clone size: few
D gene: -
J gene: TRBJ1-3

CDR3 protein: CSVEVDGNQPQHF
CDR3 DNA: TGCAGCGTTGAAGTAGATGGTAATCAGCCCCAGCATTTT
V gene: TRBV29-1
clone size: many
D gene: -
J gene: TRBJ1-5

CDR3 protein: CASSLASWDYGYTF
CDR3 DNA: TGTGCCAGCAGCTTAGCAAGTTGGGACTATGGCTACACCTTC
V gene: TRBV7-8
clone size: -
D gene: -
J gene: TRBJ1-2

CDR3 protein: CASSGVLGGELFF
CDR3 DNA: TGTGCCAGCAGTGGAGTTCTGGGAGGGGAGCTGTTTTTT
V gene: TRBV6-1
clone size: once
D gene: -
J gene: TRBJ2-2

CDR3 protein: CASSYGVGANVLTF
CDR3 DNA: TGTGCCAGCAGTTACGGGGTCGGGGCCAACGTCCTGACTTTC
V gene: TRBV6-5
clone size: many
D gene: -
J gene: TRBJ2-6

CDR3 protein: CASQQGFGTSGQETQYF
CDR3 DNA: TGTGCCAGCCAACAGGGCTTCGGGACTAGCGGACAAGAGACCCAGTACTTC
V gene: TRBV2
clone size: many
D gene: TRBD2
J gene: TRBJ2-5